The 16 T cell receptor beta chains below were found in one sample sequenced in a study of cytomegalovirus exposure and HLA in healthy donors. PCR used 60 Vbeta primers and 13 Jbeta primers. Some clones are missing from TCRdb's copy, which holds only in-frame ones; the method was immunoSEQ multiplex PCR. Here the sample table reports about 160,000 clones. Sequencing was done on a sample of PBMCs. The origin of the receptors is a man between 25 and 39 years old in good health and CMV-seronegative.

This chain uses TRBV6-5 with TRBJ2-7; 8 bases are a match to TRBD2. This CDR3 is 15 amino acids long. Trimming cost V 4 bases and J 6 bases; bases outside gene matches: 11. Germline V gives CDR1 MNHEY, CDR2 SVGAGI. The CDR3 loop reads CASSSPGRVQREQYF. In nucleotides, the CDR3 is TGTGCCAGCAGTTCCCCCGGGAGGGTTCAACGCGAGCAGTACTTC.

The genes are TRBV28 and TRBJ1-5; no clear D. V lost 3 bases and J lost 5, with 11 bases in between. Per the germline V gene, CDR1 is MDHEN and CDR2 is SYDVKM. This CDR3 comprises 14 residues. The CDR3 nucleotides are TGTGCCAGCAGTTTTACGGTGCCTCATCAGCCCCAGCATTTT. This translates into CASSFTVPHQPQHF.

The V gene is TRBV6-1, the J gene TRBJ2-3; TRBD1 is a possible D gene (5 bases). Trimming removed 3 bases from V and 0 bases from J, with 10 bases in between. CDR1 and CDR2 from the germline V gene are MNHNS and SASEGT. The CDR3 has 15 residues. The CDR3 DNA reads as TGTGCCAGCAGTGACGAGACAGCTAGCACAGATACGCAGTATTTT. This sequence encodes CASSDETASTDTQYF.

The chain has TRBV7-2 and TRBJ1-2, with D maybe TRBD1 (5 bases). The V gene's germline CDR1 is SGHTA and CDR2 FQGNSA. The ends were cut back, 5 bases at V and 6 bases at J, with 13 bases in the middle. CDR3 length: 13 residues. The CDR3 region has the DNA TGTGCCAGCAGCCCCCGCGGAGGGGATGGCTACACCTTC. Its protein is CASSPRGGDGYTF.

The chain employs TRBV9 and TRBJ1-1; the match to TRBD1 covers 9 bases. With V trimmed by 3 bases and J by 4 bases, 7 bases remained unmatched. Germline assignment: CDR1 SGDLS and CDR2 YYNGEE. This CDR3 has 15 residues. CDR3 coding DNA: TGTGCCAGCAGCGGACCGGGACAGGGTTTCACTGAAGCTTTCTTT. Its translation: CASSGPGQGFTEAFF.

The rearrangement links TRBV5-6 to TRBJ1-6, with 8 bases aligning to TRBD1. The CDR3 is 15 amino acids. Trimming removed 5 bases from V and 7 bases from J; junction bases left unmatched: 8. Looked up from germline, CDR1 is SGHDT and CDR2 is YYEEEE. CDR3 sequence (DNA): TGTGCCAGCAGACTAGCCGGGACAGGCAATTCACCCCTCCACTTT. The encoded protein is CASRLAGTGNSPLHF.

This chain connects TRBV18 to TRBJ1-1; TRBD1 matches 7 bases. Germline V gene data show CDR1 as KGHSH and CDR2 as LQKENI. Losses at the gene ends were 0 bases for V and 5 bases for J; bases not matched to a gene: 9. This CDR3 spans 16 amino acids. CDR3 DNA sequence: TGTGCCAGCTCACCACCGCAAACAGGGGTGGGAACTGAAGCTTTCTTT. Its protein product is CASSPPQTGVGTEAFF.

The V gene is TRBV19, the J gene TRBJ1-5; D ambiguous. Germline V gene data show CDR1 as LNHDA and CDR2 as SQIVND (reference sequence). Trimming cost V 0 bases and J 7 bases, with 7 bases left between them. The CDR3 extends over 13 amino acids. Here the CDR3 DNA reads TGTGCCAGTAGTATAGATCTCCGGCAGCCCCAGCATTTT. It is translated as CASSIDLRQPQHF.

The chain carries TRBV6-5 and TRBJ1-3, with D possibly TRBD1 on 6 matching bases. V was cut by 1 base and J by 2 bases, with 6 bases left in between. Germline V gene data show CDR1 as MNHEY and CDR2 as SVGAGI. The CDR3 totals 14 residues. The CDR3 nucleotides read TGTGCCAGCAGTTACTACAGGGCTGGAAACACCATATATTTT. Translation gives CASSYYRAGNTIYF.

The gene calls are TRBV19 and TRBJ1-4; D is uncertain. Deletions cut 2 bases from V and 0 bases from J, with 7 bases between. In germline, CDR1 is LNHDA, CDR2 SQIVND (reference sequence). This CDR3 contains 15 residues. The CDR3 coding sequence is TGTGCCAGTAGTATATTATCCTCAACTAATGAAAAACTGTTTTTT. This translates into CASSILSSTNEKLFF.

The chain links TRBV11-3 to TRBJ1-2; D not resolved. Germline values: CDR1 SGHNT, CDR2 YENEEA. CDR3 length: 13 amino acids. V dropped 5 bases and J dropped 7 bases, with 14 bases sitting between them. CDR3 in amino acids: CASSLAFMSGYTF. The CDR3 DNA follows: TGTGCCAGCAGCCTGGCCTTCATGTCTGGCTACACCTTC.

As concerns this clone: Other DNA sequences in the same sample also yield this CDR3. In DNA form, the CDR3 reads TGTGCCACCAGCAGGGGGACAGGCTATGGCTACACCTTC. It yields the protein CATSRGTGYGYTF. The genes are TRBV15 and TRBJ1-2; 8 bases align to TRBD1. Trimming removed 3 bases from V and 4 bases from J; junction bases left unmatched: 1. There are 13 residues in the CDR3. Germline V gene data show CDR1 as LNHNV and CDR2 as YYDKDF (reference sequence).

The V and J genes are TRBV29-1 and TRBJ2-3, with 11 bases fitting TRBD2. The length of the CDR3 is 16 residues. The germline gives CDR1 SQVTM, CDR2 ANQGSEA. J was trimmed by 6 bases and V by 6 bases; bases with no gene match: 14. The CDR3, as DNA: TGCAGCGTCGAAAATAGCGGGAGGGGAAAGATCGATACGCAGTATTTT. Translating gives CSVENSGRGKIDTQYF.

V gene TRBV5-4 combines with J gene TRBJ2-1; 14 nucleotides agree with TRBD2. V shed 0 bases and J 10 bases; nucleotides not matched to a gene: 6. The germline V gene encodes CDR1 SGHNT and CDR2 YYREEE (reference sequence). The CDR3 covers 16 residues. The CDR3, as DNA: TGTGCCAGCAGCTTGGAGACTAGCGGGAGGGCCTGGGAGCAGTTCTTC. Protein: CASSLETSGRAWEQFF.

The chain couples TRBV7-9 to TRBJ2-7; 12 nucleotides match TRBD1. In germline, CDR1 is SEHNR, CDR2 FQNEAQ (reference sequence). This CDR3 contains 17 residues. V dropped 2 bases and J dropped 5; count of bases not matched to a gene: 10. The CDR3 nucleotides read TGTGCCAGCAGCTTATTAGGCGGGACAGGGGGCTACCACGAGCAGTACTTC. This encodes CASSLLGGTGGYHEQYF.

This rearrangement joins TRBV10-1 to TRBJ2-7; TRBD2 is a possible D gene (6 bases). V was trimmed by 2 bases and J by 7 bases, leaving 21 bases between them. CDR1 is WNHNN, CDR2 SYGVQD, per germline (reference sequence). The CDR3 length is 16 residues. This chain's CDR3 is CASSERLSGASCEQYF. CDR3 nucleotides: TGCGCCAGCAGTGAGAGACTTTCGGGAGCATCGTGTGAGCAGTACTTC.